Listed below are T cell receptor beta chains from one sample, sequenced in a study of T-cell memory formation after mild COVID-19. Each CDR3 protein gets one entry after TCRdb re-called the 5' RACE reads with MiXCR. This sample carries about 81,000 distinct CDR3 sequences, around a quarter of them seen once, and the ten largest clones take under 55%. The material sequenced was PBMCs or a T cell subset sorted from them (not recorded which). The receptors here all came from a man aged 18 to 30 who had mild COVID-19 (a few samples of this study predate the infection). Cell type and time point are not known. CDR3s include the opening cysteine and the closing phenylalanine or tryptophan. A D gene is named only where the DNA matches it firmly. Clone size appears in some rows only: once, few, many, or a class for an expanded clone.

d_call	v_call	j_call	cdr3_length	clone_size	cdr3_aa	cdr3_nt
-	TRBV9	TRBJ1-2	16	once	CASSAGDTTHNYGYTF	TGTGCCAGCAGCGCGGGGGACACGACCCATAACTATGGCTACACCTTC
-	TRBV5-4	TRBJ2-1	12	-	CASSFTTLRQFF	TGTGCCAGCAGCTTTACGACCCTTCGGCAGTTCTTC
TRBD1	TRBV7-2	TRBJ2-7	15	-	CASSLMGQNSYEQYF	TGTGCCAGCAGCTTAATGGGACAGAACTCCTACGAGCAGTACTTC
-	TRBV19	TRBJ2-1	13	few	CASSTQGIGEQFF	TGTGCCAGTAGTACTCAGGGGATTGGTGAGCAGTTCTTC
TRBD1	TRBV24-1	TRBJ1-5	14	few	CATTLEGTGQPQHF	TGTGCCACCACCTTGGAGGGGACAGGGCAGCCCCAGCATTTT
TRBD1	TRBV11-1	TRBJ2-5	14	-	CASSLRDRAETQYF	TGTGCCAGCAGCTTACGTGACAGGGCGGAGACCCAGTACTTC
-	TRBV12-3/TRBV12-4	TRBJ1-5	15	few	CASSAGGLGNQPQHF	TGTGCCAGCTCAGCCGGGGGATTGGGCAATCAGCCCCAGCATTTT
-	TRBV29-1	TRBJ2-3	13	-	CSVYTGNTDTQYF	TGCAGCGTGTACACAGGGAACACAGATACGCAGTATTTT
-	TRBV30	TRBJ1-1	13	few	CAWSTTVNTEAFF	TGTGCCTGGAGTACGACAGTCAACACTGAAGCTTTCTTT
-	TRBV7-9	TRBJ1-2	13	-	CASSWSGLDGYTF	TGTGCCAGCAGCTGGTCGGGCTTAGATGGCTACACCTTC
-	TRBV28	TRBJ1-2	17	-	CASSFGQSFRVGYGYTF	TGTGCCAGCAGTTTTGGCCAGTCCTTCAGGGTGGGCTATGGCTACACCTTC
-	TRBV4-1	TRBJ1-3	15	-	CASSQDLLSGNTIYF	TGCGCCAGCAGCCAAGATTTGCTCTCTGGAAACACCATATATTTT
TRBD1	TRBV30	TRBJ1-5	14	once	CAWSKQGVNQPQHF	TGTGCCTGGAGTAAACAGGGGGTCAATCAGCCCCAGCATTTT
-	TRBV20-1	TRBJ1-6	13	many	CSARAEFNSPLHF	TGCAGTGCTAGAGCCGAATTTAATTCACCCCTCCACTTT
TRBD1	TRBV12-3/TRBV12-4	TRBJ2-5	14	few	CASRPGTGTETQYF	TGTGCCAGCAGGCCCGGGACAGGGACGGAGACCCAGTACTTC
-	TRBV19	TRBJ1-2	10	-	CASSNYGYTF	TGTGCCAGTAGTAACTATGGCTACACCTTC
-	TRBV7-8	TRBJ2-7	14	-	CASSWGTPTGEQYF	TGTGCCAGCAGCTGGGGGACCCCTACGGGCGAGCAGTACTTC
-	TRBV7-9	TRBJ2-5	12	once	CASSVNQETQYF	TGTGCCAGCAGCGTCAACCAAGAGACCCAGTACTTC
-	TRBV7-9	TRBJ1-6	15	few	CASSHPTAVNSPLHF	TGTGCCAGCAGCCACCCGACAGCGGTGAATTCACCCCTCCACTTT
TRBD2	TRBV6-5	TRBJ2-3	16	-	CASSPIERGSTDTQYF	TGTGCCAGCAGTCCCATTGAGCGGGGAAGCACAGATACGCAGTATTTT
TRBD2	TRBV5-5	TRBJ2-3	16	few	CASSSDTSGVTDTQYF	TGTGCCAGCAGCTCTGATACTAGCGGGGTGACAGATACGCAGTATTTT
TRBD1	TRBV19	TRBJ2-7	13	-	CASGPGQGYEQYF	TGTGCCAGTGGCCCGGGACAGGGGTACGAGCAGTACTTC
TRBD1	TRBV7-9	TRBJ1-1	14	-	CASSLRDRGPEAFF	TGTGCCAGCAGCCTCCGGGACAGGGGGCCTGAAGCTTTCTTT
-	TRBV6-5	TRBJ2-3	16	few	CASSYLAGSNTDTQYF	TGTGCCAGCAGTTACCTCGCGGGATCCAACACAGATACGCAGTATTTT
TRBD1	TRBV4-1	TRBJ1-2	15	few	CASSPQGQGDYGYTF	TGCGCCAGCAGCCCCCAGGGACAGGGGGACTATGGCTACACCTTC
-	TRBV29-1	TRBJ2-2	14	-	CSVAVGAVPGELFF	TGCAGCGTGGCGGTTGGGGCCGTCCCCGGGGAGCTGTTTTTT
-	TRBV12-3/TRBV12-4	TRBJ1-3	13	-	CASTTGYGNTIYF	TGTGCCAGCACAACAGGTTACGGAAACACCATATATTTT
TRBD2	TRBV7-2	TRBJ2-3	15	few	CASSSERGGTDTQYF	TGTGCCAGCAGCTCTGAGCGGGGGGGCACAGATACGCAGTATTTT
-	TRBV29-1	TRBJ1-2	12	-	CSARYNRDGYTF	TGCAGCGCTCGATACAACAGGGATGGCTACACCTTC
-	TRBV12-3/TRBV12-4	TRBJ1-5	12	-	CASKGANQPQHF	TGTGCCAGCAAAGGGGCCAATCAGCCCCAGCATTTT